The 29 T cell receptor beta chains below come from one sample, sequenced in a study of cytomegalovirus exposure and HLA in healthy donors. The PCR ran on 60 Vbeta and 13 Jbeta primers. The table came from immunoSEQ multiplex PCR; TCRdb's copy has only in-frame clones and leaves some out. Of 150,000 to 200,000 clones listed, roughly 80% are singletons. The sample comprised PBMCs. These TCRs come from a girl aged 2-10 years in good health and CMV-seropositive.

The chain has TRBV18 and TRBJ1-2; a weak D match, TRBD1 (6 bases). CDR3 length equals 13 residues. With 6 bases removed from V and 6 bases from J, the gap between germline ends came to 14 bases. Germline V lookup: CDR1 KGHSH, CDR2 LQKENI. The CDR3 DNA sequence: TGTGCCAGCTCCACCACTCCAGGGGATGGCTACACCTTC. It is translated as CASSTTPGDGYTF. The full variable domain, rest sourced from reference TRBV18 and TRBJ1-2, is NAGVMQNPRHLVRRRGQEARLRCSPMKGHSHVYWYRQLPEEGLKFMVYLQKENIIDESGMPKERFSAEFPKEGPSILRIQQVVRGDSAAYFCASSTTPGDGYTFGSGTRLTVV.

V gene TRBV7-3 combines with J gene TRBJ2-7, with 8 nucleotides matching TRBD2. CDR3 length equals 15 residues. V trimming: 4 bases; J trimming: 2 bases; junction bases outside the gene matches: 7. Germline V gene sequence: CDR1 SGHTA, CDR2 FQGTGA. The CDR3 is CASSSLSGATYEQYF. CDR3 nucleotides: TGTGCCAGCAGCTCACTTAGCGGGGCGACCTACGAGCAGTACTTC.

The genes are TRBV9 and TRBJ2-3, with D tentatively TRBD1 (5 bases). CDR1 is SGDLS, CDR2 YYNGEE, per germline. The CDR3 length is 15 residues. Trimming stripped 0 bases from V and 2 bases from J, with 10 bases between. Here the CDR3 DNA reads TGTGCCAGCAGCGTAGACTGGACAACCACAGATACGCAGTATTTT. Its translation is CASSVDWTTTDTQYF.

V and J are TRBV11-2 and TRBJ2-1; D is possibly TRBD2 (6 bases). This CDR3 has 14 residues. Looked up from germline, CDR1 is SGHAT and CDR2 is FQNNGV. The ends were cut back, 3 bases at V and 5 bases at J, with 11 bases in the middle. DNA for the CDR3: TGTGCCAGCAGCTTCGGACTATCTAACAATGAGCAGTTCTTC. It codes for CASSFGLSNNEQFF.

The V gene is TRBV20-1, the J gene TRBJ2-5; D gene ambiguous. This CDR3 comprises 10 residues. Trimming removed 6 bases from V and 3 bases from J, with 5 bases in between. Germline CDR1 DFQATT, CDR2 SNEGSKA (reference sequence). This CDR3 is CSAPKETQYF. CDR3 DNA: TGCAGTGCGCCTAAAGAGACCCAGTACTTC.

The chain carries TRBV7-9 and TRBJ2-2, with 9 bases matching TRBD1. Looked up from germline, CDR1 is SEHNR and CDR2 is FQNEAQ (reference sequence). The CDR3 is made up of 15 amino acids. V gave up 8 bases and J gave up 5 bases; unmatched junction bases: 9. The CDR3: CASGSLQGATGELFF. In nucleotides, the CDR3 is TGTGCCAGCGGCTCCTTACAGGGGGCGACCGGGGAGCTGTTTTTT. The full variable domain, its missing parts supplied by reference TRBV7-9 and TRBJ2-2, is DTGVSQNPRHKITKRGQNVTFRCDPISEHNRLYWYRQTLGQGPEFLTYFQNEAQLEKSRLLSDRFSAERPKGSFSTLEIQRTEQGDSAMYLCASGSLQGATGELFFGEGSRLTVL.

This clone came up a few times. The CDR3, as DNA: TGCGCCAGCAGCCTACGACGGGGGGATCAGCCCCAGCATTTT. Its translation: CASSLRRGDQPQHF. The rearrangement links TRBV5-1 to TRBJ1-5; possible D gene TRBD1, 5 bases. CDR1 and CDR2 (germline): SGHRS, YFSETQ. Trimming took off 4 bases at V and 5 bases at J, with 13 bases between the two ends. The length of the CDR3 is 14 residues.

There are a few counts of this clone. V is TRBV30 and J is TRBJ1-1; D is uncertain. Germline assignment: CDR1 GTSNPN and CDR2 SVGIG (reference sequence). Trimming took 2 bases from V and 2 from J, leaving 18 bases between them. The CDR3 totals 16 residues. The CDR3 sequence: CAWSRKYLRDNTEAFF. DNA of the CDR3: TGTGCCTGGAGTCGTAAATACCTCCGGGATAACACTGAAGCTTTCTTT.

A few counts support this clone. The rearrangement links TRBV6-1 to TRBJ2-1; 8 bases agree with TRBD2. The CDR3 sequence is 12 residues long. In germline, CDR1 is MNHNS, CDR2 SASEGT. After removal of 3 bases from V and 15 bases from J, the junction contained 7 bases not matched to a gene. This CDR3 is CASSETGGPGFF. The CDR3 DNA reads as TGTGCCAGCAGTGAGACGGGAGGGCCGGGGTTCTTC.

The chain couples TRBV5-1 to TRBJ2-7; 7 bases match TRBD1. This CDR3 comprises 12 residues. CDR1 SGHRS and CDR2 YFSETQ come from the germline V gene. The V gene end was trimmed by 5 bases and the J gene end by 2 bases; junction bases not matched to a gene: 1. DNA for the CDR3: TGCGCCAGCAGGACAGGGACCTACGAGCAGTACTTC. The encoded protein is CASRTGTYEQYF.

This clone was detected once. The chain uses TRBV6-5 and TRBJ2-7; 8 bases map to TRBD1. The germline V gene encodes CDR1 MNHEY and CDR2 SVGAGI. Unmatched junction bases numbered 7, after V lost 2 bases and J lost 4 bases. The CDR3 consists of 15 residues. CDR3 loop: CASSYRTGFNYEQYF. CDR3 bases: TGTGCCAGCAGTTACCGGACAGGGTTCAATTACGAGCAGTACTTC.

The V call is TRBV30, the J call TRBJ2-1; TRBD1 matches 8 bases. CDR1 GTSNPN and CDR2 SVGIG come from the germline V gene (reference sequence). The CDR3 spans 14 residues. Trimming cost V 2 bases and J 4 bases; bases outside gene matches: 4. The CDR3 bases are TGTGCCTGGAGTACGGGACAGGAGTACAATGAGCAGTTCTTC. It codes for CAWSTGQEYNEQFF. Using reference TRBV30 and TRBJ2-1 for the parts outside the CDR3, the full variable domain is SQTIHQWPATLVQPVGSPLSLECTVEGTSNPNLYWYRQAAGRGLQLLFYSVGIGQISSEVPQNLSASRPQDRQFILSSKKLLLSDSGFYLCAWSTGQEYNEQFFGPGTRLTVL.

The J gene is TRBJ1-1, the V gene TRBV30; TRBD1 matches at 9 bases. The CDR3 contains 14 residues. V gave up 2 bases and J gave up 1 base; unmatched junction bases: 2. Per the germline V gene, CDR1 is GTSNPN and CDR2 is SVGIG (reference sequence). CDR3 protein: CAWSKGQGNTEAFF. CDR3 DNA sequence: TGTGCCTGGAGTAAGGGACAGGGGAACACTGAAGCTTTCTTT.

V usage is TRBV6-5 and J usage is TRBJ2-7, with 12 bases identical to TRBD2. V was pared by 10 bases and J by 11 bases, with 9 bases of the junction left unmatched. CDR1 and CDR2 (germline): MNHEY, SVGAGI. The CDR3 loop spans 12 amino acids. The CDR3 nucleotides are TGTGCCACCCAAGGACTAGCGGGACAGGAGTACTTC. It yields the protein CATQGLAGQEYF.

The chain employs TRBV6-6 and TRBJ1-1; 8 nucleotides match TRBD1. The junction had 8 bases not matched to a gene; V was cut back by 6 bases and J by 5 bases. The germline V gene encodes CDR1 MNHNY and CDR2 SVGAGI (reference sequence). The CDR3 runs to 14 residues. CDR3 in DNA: TGTGCCAGCAGCCGCGACAGGGGAAGGACTGAAGCTTTCTTT. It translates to CASSRDRGRTEAFF.

The CDR3 protein is CASSLNRETQYF. CDR3 in DNA: TGCGCCAGCAGCCTGAACAGGGAGACCCAGTACTTC. The chain uses TRBV5-1 and TRBJ2-5, with a tentative D call TRBD1 (5 bases). CDR1 is SGHRS, CDR2 YFSETQ, per germline. With 4 bases removed from V and 5 bases from J, the gap between germline ends came to 9 bases. The CDR3 has 12 residues.

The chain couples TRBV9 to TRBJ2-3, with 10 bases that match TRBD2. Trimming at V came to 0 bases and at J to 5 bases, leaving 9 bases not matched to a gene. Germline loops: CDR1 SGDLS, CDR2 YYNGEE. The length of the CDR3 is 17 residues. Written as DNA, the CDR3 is TGTGCCAGCAGCGTAGAGGCTAGCGGGAGTACAAGAGATACGCAGTATTTT. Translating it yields CASSVEASGSTRDTQYF.

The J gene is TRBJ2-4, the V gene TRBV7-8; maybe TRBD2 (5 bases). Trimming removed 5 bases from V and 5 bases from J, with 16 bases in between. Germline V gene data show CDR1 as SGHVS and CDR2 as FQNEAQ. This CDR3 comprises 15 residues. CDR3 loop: CASSHGGAWENIQYF. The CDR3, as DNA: TGTGCCAGCAGCCATGGAGGAGCGTGGGAAAACATTCAGTACTTC.

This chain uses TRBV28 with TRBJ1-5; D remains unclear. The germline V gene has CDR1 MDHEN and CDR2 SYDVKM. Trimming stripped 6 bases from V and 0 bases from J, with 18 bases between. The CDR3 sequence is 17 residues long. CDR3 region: CASSSADTPYSNQPQHF. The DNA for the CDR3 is TGTGCCAGCAGCTCGGCAGACACGCCGTATAGCAATCAGCCCCAGCATTTT.

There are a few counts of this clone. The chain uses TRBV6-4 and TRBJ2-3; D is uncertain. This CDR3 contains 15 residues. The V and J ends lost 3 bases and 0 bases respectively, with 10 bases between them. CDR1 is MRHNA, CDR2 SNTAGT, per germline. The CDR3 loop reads CASSEGSTSTDTQYF. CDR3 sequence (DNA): TGTGCCAGCAGTGAGGGCAGCACTAGCACAGATACGCAGTATTTT.

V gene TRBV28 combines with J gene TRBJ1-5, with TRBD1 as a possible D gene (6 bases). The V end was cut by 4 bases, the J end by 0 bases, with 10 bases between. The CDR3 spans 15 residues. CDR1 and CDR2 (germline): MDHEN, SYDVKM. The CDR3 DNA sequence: TGTGCCAGCAGTTCGACAGGCCCTAGCAATCAGCCCCAGCATTTT. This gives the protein CASSSTGPSNQPQHF.

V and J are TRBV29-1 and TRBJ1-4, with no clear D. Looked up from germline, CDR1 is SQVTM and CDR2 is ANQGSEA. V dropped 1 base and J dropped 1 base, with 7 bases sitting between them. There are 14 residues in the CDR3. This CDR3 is CSVEGAGTNEKLFF. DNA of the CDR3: TGCAGCGTTGAAGGGGCGGGAACTAATGAAAAACTGTTTTTT.

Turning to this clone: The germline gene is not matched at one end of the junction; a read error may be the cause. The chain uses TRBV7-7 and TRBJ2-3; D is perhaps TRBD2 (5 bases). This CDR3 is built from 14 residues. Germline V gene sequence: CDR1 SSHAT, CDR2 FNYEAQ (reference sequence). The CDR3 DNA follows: TGTGCTAGCAGCCCGGGATCTAGCACAGATACGCAGTATTTT. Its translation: CASSPGSSTDTQYF.

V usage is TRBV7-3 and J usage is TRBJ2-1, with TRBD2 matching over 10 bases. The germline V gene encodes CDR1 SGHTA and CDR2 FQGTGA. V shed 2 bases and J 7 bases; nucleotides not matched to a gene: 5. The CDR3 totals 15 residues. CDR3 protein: CASSLLAGVSNEQFF. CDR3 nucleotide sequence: TGTGCCAGCAGCTTACTAGCGGGAGTTAGTAATGAGCAGTTCTTC.

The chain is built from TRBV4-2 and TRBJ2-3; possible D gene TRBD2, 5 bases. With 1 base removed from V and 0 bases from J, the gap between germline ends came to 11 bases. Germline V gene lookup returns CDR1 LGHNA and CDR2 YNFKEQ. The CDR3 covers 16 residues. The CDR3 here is CASSQVASPSTDTQYF. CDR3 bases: TGTGCCAGCAGCCAAGTTGCTAGCCCGAGCACAGATACGCAGTATTTT.

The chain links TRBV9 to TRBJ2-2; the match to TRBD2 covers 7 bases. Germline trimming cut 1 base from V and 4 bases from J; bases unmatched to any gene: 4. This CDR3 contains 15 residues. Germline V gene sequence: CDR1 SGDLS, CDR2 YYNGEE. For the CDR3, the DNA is TGTGCCAGCAGCGTAAGACTAGCCGGCACCGGGGAGCTGTTTTTT. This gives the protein CASSVRLAGTGELFF.

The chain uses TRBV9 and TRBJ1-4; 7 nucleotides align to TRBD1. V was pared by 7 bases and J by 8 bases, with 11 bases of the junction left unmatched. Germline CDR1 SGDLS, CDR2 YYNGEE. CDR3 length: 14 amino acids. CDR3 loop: CASGGGALEEKLFF. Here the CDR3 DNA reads TGTGCCAGCGGAGGGGGCGCATTAGAAGAAAAACTGTTTTTT.

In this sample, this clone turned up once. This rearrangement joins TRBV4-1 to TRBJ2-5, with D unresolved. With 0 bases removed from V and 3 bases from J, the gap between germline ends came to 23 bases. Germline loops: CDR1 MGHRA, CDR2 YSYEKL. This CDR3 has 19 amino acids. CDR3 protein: CASSQERRSQRIIKETQYF. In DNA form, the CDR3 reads TGCGCCAGCAGCCAAGAGCGTCGATCTCAGCGAATAATAAAAGAGACCCAGTACTTC.

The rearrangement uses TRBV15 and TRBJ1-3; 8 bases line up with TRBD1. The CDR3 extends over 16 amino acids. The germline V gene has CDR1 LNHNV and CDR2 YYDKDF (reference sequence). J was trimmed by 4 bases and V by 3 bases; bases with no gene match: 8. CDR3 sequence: CATSSLQGVFGNTIYF. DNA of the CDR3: TGTGCCACCAGCAGTTTACAGGGGGTCTTCGGAAACACCATATATTTT.